This T cell receptor beta chain was sequenced during a study of blood T cells in healthy people across ages (dated by TCRdb to between 2014 and 2017). Background on the whole study: In model experiments, roughly one uniquely barcoded TCR beta cDNA molecule per two T cells was captured by template switching. To track age-related changes in TCR beta repertoire diversity, the study relied on deep sequencing normalized with unique cDNA molecular identifiers. Using the same blood draw, the study looked at two additional independent replicas of 1 million unique cDNA reads for two donors, one aged 18 to 30 and the other aged 80 or older. To avoid experimental bias, donors of different ages were randomly spread across the sequencing lanes. The donors were split into four age groups: young (average 16 years), middle-aged (over 35), aged (about 56) and long-lived (roughly 77).

Donors were 30 to 45 systemically healthy Caucasian individuals from Russia aged roughly 6 to 90 years. Each donor gave 9.5 to 10 milliliters of peripheral blood, drawn into EDTA-treated Vacutainer tubes. PBMCs were isolated by Ficoll-Paque density-gradient centrifugation, with at least 6 million obtained per sample. Total RNA was extracted from PBMCs with Trizol reagent, with at least 5 micrograms obtained per sample. For every donor, an aliquot of PBMCs went through flow cytometry to measure the percentages of naive CD45RAhigh/CD27high T cells. What the authors observed across the whole study: Because donor CMV infection status was unknown, age-related changes in expanded clonotypes were potentially confounded. Conclusive comparison of naive and antigen-experienced compartments was prevented by the profiling of bulk unsorted PBMCs. Estimates of total diversity from one million sequenced T cells were regarded as lower bounds and underestimates. Compared with the aged group, the long-lived group had more naive CD4+ T cells, fewer expanded clones and increased TCR diversity, suggesting age selection. Observed TCR beta diversity per million T cells fell roughly linearly with age, and a significant reduction was already apparent by age approximately 41. A strong correlation was found between observed TCR beta diversity and the percentage of naive T cells measured by flow cytometry.

Regarding this clonotype: Which antigen it targets is not known. Per-nucleotide qualities are absent, and no much larger clonotype sits a single base away.

The method behind the library was 5' RACE. The second PCR ran for about 6 to 12 cycles and used a J-beta primer mix along with a sample-barcoded 5' primer. A template-switch 5' adaptor carrying 12 random nucleotides introduced a unique molecular identifier onto each TCR beta cDNA molecule. Each sample yielded at least 2.5 million CDR3-containing paired-end reads. All of the RNA was converted into first-strand cDNA using the Mint cDNA synthesis kit, with a TRBC-specific oligonucleotide serving as the primer. Following uracil-DNA glycosylase treatment, all cDNA underwent a first 18-cycle PCR with the universal primers M1SS and BC2_uni_R. The published analysis was carried out like this. For normalization, 1 million high-quality reads, each with a distinct molecular identifier, were randomly selected from each sample. Instead of being binned into consensus sequences, reads that shared molecular identifiers were thrown out. CDR3 identification, clonotype clustering and error correction used MiTCR with a Q25 quality threshold and the strictest error-elimination algorithm. Lower-bound total TCR beta diversity was estimated with a nonparametric unseen species model using Euler transformation. TCRdb reran the public reads through fastp at Q25 and MiXCR, keeping productive beta chains. Rows are unified per CDR3 protein, each entry keeping the most common DNA and genes. The V and J calls and clone size are TCRdb's, not the authors'. This sample lists some 1,800,000 distinct CDR3 sequences; 39% were detected once. The ten biggest clones cover 20% to 25% of the sample.

The sample taken for sequencing was blood. This sequence was found in a human donor in good health.

The bases are TGCAGTGTTACAGGACCAATGGACATTCAGTACTTC. This translates into CSVTGPMDIQYF. The V gene is TRBV20-1 and the J gene is TRBJ2-4; the D gene is perhaps TRBD1, from 5 matching bases. Relative to germline, V is 7 bases shorter and J is 8 bases shorter, with 15 bases between their ends. Per the germline V gene (reference sequence), DFQATT is the CDR1 and SNEGSKA is the CDR2. From cysteine to phenylalanine, the CDR3 is 12 amino acids long. The only DNA kept is the CDR3, 36 bases in frame from the first base.